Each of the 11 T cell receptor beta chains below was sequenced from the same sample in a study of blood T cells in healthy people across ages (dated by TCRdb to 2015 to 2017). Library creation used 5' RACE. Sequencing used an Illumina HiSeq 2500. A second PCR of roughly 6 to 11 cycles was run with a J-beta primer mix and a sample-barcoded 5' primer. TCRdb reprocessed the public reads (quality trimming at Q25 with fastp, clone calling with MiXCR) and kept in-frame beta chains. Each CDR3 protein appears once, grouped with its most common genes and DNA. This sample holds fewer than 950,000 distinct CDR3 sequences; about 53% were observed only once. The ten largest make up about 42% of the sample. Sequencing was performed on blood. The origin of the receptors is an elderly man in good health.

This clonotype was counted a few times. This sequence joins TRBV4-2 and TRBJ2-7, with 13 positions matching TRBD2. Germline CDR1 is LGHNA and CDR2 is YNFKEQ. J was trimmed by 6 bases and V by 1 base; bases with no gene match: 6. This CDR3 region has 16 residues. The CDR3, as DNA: TGTGCCAGCAGCCAAGCATCCGGACTAGCGGGAGCCGAGCAGTACTTC. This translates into CASSQASGLAGAEQYF.

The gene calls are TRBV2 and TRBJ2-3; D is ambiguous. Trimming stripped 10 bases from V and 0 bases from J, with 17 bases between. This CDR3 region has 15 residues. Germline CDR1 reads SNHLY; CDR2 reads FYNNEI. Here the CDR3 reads CAILRGVLSTDTQYF. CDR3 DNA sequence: TGTGCCATCCTCCGCGGCGTCCTGAGCACAGATACGCAGTATTTT. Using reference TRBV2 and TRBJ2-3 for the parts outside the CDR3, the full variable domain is EPEVTQTPSHQVTQMGQEVILRCVPISNHLYFYWYRQILGQKVEFLVSFYNNEISEKSEIFDDQFSVERPDGSNFTLKIRSTKLEDSAMYFCAILRGVLSTDTQYFGPGTRLTVL.

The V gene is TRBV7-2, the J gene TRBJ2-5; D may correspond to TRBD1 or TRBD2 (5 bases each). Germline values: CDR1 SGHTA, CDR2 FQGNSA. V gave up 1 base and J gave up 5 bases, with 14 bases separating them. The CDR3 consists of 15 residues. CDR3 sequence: CASSLGGPLLETQYF. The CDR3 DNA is TGTGCCAGCAGCTTAGGGGGACCGCTTCTGGAGACCCAGTACTTC. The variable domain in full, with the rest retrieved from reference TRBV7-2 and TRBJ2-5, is GAGVSQSPSNKVTEKGKDVELRCDPISGHTALYWYRQSLGQGLEFLIYFQGNSAPDKSGLPSDRFSAERTGGSVSTLTIQRTQQEDSAVYLCASSLGGPLLETQYFGPGTRLLVL.

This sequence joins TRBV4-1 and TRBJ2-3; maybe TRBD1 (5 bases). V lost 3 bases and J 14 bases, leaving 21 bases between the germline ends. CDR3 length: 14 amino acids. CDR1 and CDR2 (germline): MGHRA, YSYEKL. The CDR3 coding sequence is TGCGCCAGCAGCCAGCCCTGGACACACAGATACGCGTATTTT. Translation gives CASSQPWTHRYAYF.

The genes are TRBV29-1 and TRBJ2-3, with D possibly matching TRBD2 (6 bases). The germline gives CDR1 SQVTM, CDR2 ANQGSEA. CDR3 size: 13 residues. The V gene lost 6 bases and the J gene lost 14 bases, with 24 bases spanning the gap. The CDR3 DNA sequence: TGCAGCGTCCAAGGGACGGGAGCCAGATACGCGTATTTT. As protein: CSVQGTGARYAYF.

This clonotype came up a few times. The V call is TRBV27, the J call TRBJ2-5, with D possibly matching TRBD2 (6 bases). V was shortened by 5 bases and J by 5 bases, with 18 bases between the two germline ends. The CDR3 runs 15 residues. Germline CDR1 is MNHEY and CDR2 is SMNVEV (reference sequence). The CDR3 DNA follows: TGTGCCAGCAGTCCGGGACTCACCTTACGGGAGACCCAGTACTTC. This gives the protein CASSPGLTLRETQYF.

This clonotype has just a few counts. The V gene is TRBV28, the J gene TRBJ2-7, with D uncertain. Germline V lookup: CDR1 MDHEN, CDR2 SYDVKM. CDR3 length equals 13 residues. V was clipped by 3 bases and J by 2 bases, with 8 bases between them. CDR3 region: CASSFGVPYEQYF. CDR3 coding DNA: TGTGCCAGCAGTTTTGGGGTCCCCTACGAGCAGTACTTC.

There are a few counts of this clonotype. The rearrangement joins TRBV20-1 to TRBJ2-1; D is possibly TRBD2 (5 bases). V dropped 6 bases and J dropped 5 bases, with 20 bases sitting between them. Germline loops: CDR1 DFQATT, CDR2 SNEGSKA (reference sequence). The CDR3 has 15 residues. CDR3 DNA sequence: TGCAGTGCGATGTTAGGATGGGGAGTTCACAATGAGCAGTTCTTC. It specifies CSAMLGWGVHNEQFF.

The CDR3 here is CAISASYEQYF. CDR3 nucleotide sequence: TGTGCCATCAGTGCTAGCTACGAGCAGTACTTC. The V and J genes are TRBV10-3 and TRBJ2-7; D is uncertain. The germline CDR1 and CDR2 sequences are ENHRY and SYGVKD. CDR3 length: 11 amino acids. V dropped 4 bases and J dropped 3 bases, with 4 bases sitting between them.

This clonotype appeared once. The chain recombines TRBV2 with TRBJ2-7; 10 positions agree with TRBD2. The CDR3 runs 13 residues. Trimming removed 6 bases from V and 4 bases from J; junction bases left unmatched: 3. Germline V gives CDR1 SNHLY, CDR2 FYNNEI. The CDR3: CASRDSGRYEQYF. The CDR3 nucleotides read TGTGCCAGCAGGGATAGCGGGAGGTACGAGCAGTACTTC.

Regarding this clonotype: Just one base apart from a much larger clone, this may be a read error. CDR3 sequence: CVSSPPSTDTQYF. Here the CDR3 DNA reads TGTGTCAGCAGCCCCCCGAGCACAGATACGCAGTATTTT. This chain joins TRBV7-3 and TRBJ2-3; D unresolved. The germline gives CDR1 SGHTA, CDR2 FQGTGA. The CDR3 consists of 13 residues.